The 32 T cell receptor beta chains in this list originate from one sample, sequenced in a study of shared clonotypes between healthy human individuals. Sequencing used immunoSEQ multiplex PCR; TCRdb keeps in-frame clones, though not all of them. The sample lists 2,500,000 or so clones, approximately 93% occurring once. Sequencing was done on a sample of naive CD4+ T cells from PBMCs. As to subset: CD45RA+ positively selected. These receptors were taken from a man younger than 30 in good health. Some clones in this sample may be carry-over from other donors' samples.

The chain couples TRBV30 to TRBJ2-5; no definite D call. The CDR3 spans 13 residues. Germline CDR1 and CDR2: GTSNPN and SVGIG (reference sequence). V dropped 2 bases and J dropped 2 bases, with 9 bases sitting between them. DNA of the CDR3: TGTGCCTGGAGTAGGAGATGGCAAGAGACCCAGTACTTC. Protein product: CAWSRRWQETQYF.

The rearrangement uses TRBV5-1 and TRBJ2-7; 8 nucleotides line up with TRBD2. This CDR3 has 14 residues. The J segment lost 7 bases and the V segment lost 3 bases, leaving 9 bases of the junction unmatched. Germline V gene lookup returns CDR1 SGHRS and CDR2 YFSETQ. In DNA, the CDR3 is TGCGCCAGCAGCTCCGGGGGGGCGCGTCTGGAGCAGTACTTC. Its protein product is CASSSGGARLEQYF.

The chain has TRBV9 and TRBJ2-3, with D maybe TRBD2 (7 bases). V was pared by 5 bases and J by 2 bases, with 15 bases between. Germline values: CDR1 SGDLS, CDR2 YYNGEE. The CDR3 covers 15 residues. The CDR3 region is CASSGGASDTDTQYF. The CDR3 DNA sequence: TGTGCCAGCAGTGGGGGGGCTAGCGACACAGATACGCAGTATTTT.

This chain connects TRBV5-4 to TRBJ1-2, with 8 bases fitting TRBD1. This CDR3 contains 16 residues. With V trimmed by 4 bases and J by 8 bases, 16 bases remained unmatched. Germline V gene sequence: CDR1 SGHNT, CDR2 YYREEE (reference sequence). CDR3 in amino acids: CASSPKGGQETRGYTF. The CDR3 region has the DNA TGTGCCAGCAGCCCCAAGGGGGGACAGGAGACGAGGGGCTACACCTTC.

The rearrangement joins TRBV6-4 to TRBJ2-1; 7 bases agree with TRBD2. Germline-derived CDR1 and CDR2 are MRHNA and SNTAGT. J was trimmed by 9 bases and V by 6 bases; bases with no gene match: 14. CDR3 size: 15 residues. For the CDR3, the DNA is TGTGCCAGCAGCCCCGGGACTAACCCTGGCGTTGAGCAGTTCTTC. Protein product: CASSPGTNPGVEQFF.

The chain couples TRBV27 to TRBJ2-5; TRBD2 agrees at 14 bases. This CDR3 region has 20 residues. Germline CDR1 is MNHEY and CDR2 is SMNVEV (reference sequence). The junction had 19 bases not matched to a gene; V was cut back by 6 bases and J by 4 bases. The CDR3 bases are TGTGCCAGCAGGGAAGGACTAGCGGGAGGACGAGGTTATAGGGGAGAGACCCAGTACTTC. Translation: CASREGLAGGRGYRGETQYF.

The chain carries TRBV2 and TRBJ2-5, with TRBD1 identical over 10 bases. The V gene end was trimmed by 4 bases and the J gene end by 4 bases; junction bases not matched to a gene: 6. CDR3 size: 15 residues. Germline values: CDR1 SNHLY, CDR2 FYNNEI. The CDR3 DNA is TGTGCCAGCAGTGGAGGGACAGGGGATCGAGAGACCCAGTACTTC. Translating gives CASSGGTGDRETQYF.

The chain is built from TRBV5-4 and TRBJ2-3, with a possible D match to TRBD2 (7 bases). The CDR3 covers 14 residues. V dropped 3 bases and J dropped 5 bases, with 13 bases sitting between them. Germline values: CDR1 SGHNT, CDR2 YYREEE (reference sequence). The CDR3 DNA follows: TGTGCCAGCAGCTGGGGGGGGGCCGGAGATACGCAGTATTTT. It translates to CASSWGGAGDTQYF.

In regard to this clone: Additional DNA sequences in this sample encode the identical CDR3. The rearrangement links TRBV30 to TRBJ1-3; possible D gene TRBD1, 6 bases. The CDR3 has 15 amino acids. V shed 0 bases and J shed 2 bases, with 11 bases lying between them. The germline CDR1 and CDR2 sequences are GTSNPN and SVGIG (reference sequence). This chain's CDR3 is CAWSVRGGPGNTIYF. Written as DNA, the CDR3 is TGTGCCTGGAGTGTACGTGGGGGGCCTGGAAACACCATATATTTT.

This CDR3 reads CASSTLLTYNEQFF. The CDR3 DNA follows: TGTGCCAGTAGTACACTACTCACCTACAATGAGCAGTTCTTC. The chain uses TRBV19 and TRBJ2-1; D uncertain. V lost 4 bases and J 2 bases, leaving 9 bases between the germline ends. Per the germline V gene, CDR1 is LNHDA and CDR2 is SQIVND (reference sequence). This CDR3 comprises 14 residues.

In this sample, this clone turned up once. The chain combines TRBV6-1 with TRBJ1-5, with unresolved D. V lost 4 bases, J lost 6 bases, and 16 bases lay in between. The CDR3 sequence is 15 residues long. Germline CDR1 is MNHNS and CDR2 is SASEGT. CDR3 amino acids: CASSVGTEVGQPQHF. The CDR3 DNA reads TGTGCCAGCAGTGTGGGAACAGAAGTAGGTCAGCCCCAGCATTTT.

The chain is built from TRBV11-2 and TRBJ2-5; 8 bases fit TRBD2. The CDR3 has 16 residues. CDR1 SGHAT and CDR2 FQNNGV come from the germline V gene. With 5 bases clipped from V and 4 bases from J, the junction kept 12 bases outside the gene matches. The DNA of the CDR3 is TGTGCCAGCAGCGACTCCTTCGGGAGGGCCGGAGAGACCCAGTACTTC. Its protein product is CASSDSFGRAGETQYF.

This chain links TRBV7-9 with TRBJ2-6; TRBD1 aligns across 8 bases. This CDR3 is built from 14 residues. The V gene end was trimmed by 5 bases and the J gene end by 13 bases; junction bases not matched to a gene: 10. CDR1 is SEHNR and CDR2 is FQNEAQ in the germline V gene (reference sequence). The CDR3 spells CASSPRDRTNVLTF. The CDR3 coding sequence is TGTGCCAGCAGCCCCAGGGACAGGACGAATGTCCTGACTTTC.

The chain employs TRBV14 and TRBJ1-2; 7 bases are a match to TRBD1. The CDR3 is 15 amino acids. V was pared by 4 bases and J by 0 bases, with 5 bases of the junction left unmatched. Germline-derived CDR1 and CDR2 are SGHDN and FVKESK. The CDR3 is CASSRRDRPNYGYTF. The CDR3 nucleotides are TGTGCCAGCAGCCGACGGGACAGACCTAACTATGGCTACACCTTC.

The chain recombines TRBV28 with TRBJ1-1; a possible D gene is TRBD1 (5 bases). V was trimmed by 8 bases and J by 0 bases, leaving 13 bases between them. The CDR3 covers 14 residues. Germline CDR1 and CDR2: MDHEN and SYDVKM. DNA of the CDR3: TGTGCCAGCGTGGGGGAGGTCTTGAACACTGAAGCTTTCTTT. Translation: CASVGEVLNTEAFF.

As concerns this clone: Within the sample, other DNA sequences also encode this same CDR3. The gene calls are TRBV28 and TRBJ2-7; the D is unclear. V was trimmed by 1 base and J by 2 bases, leaving 6 bases between them. This CDR3 comprises 13 residues. CDR1 is MDHEN, CDR2 SYDVKM, per germline. The CDR3 reads CASSLLGTYEQYF. The CDR3 DNA sequence: TGTGCCAGCAGTTTATTGGGTACCTACGAGCAGTACTTC.

V usage is TRBV18 and J usage is TRBJ1-2; D ambiguous. Germline assignment: CDR1 KGHSH and CDR2 LQKENI. V gave up 6 bases and J gave up 2 bases, with 22 bases separating them. The CDR3 consists of 17 residues. CDR3 in amino acids: CASSQGRSGAYNYGYTF. The CDR3 DNA is TGTGCCAGCTCTCAAGGCCGGTCGGGAGCTTACAACTATGGCTACACCTTC.

This chain links TRBV10-3 with TRBJ1-6; 10 bases line up with TRBD1. This CDR3 region has 15 residues. Trimming cost V 4 bases and J 7 bases; bases outside gene matches: 4. Looked up from germline, CDR1 is ENHRY and CDR2 is SYGVKD. The CDR3 DNA is TGTGCCATCAGTGCCCGGACAGGGGGGAATTCACCCCTCCACTTT. Its translation is CAISARTGGNSPLHF.

This chain uses TRBV15 with TRBJ2-2, with 7 bases fitting TRBD2. Germline V gene sequence: CDR1 LNHNV, CDR2 YYDKDF (reference sequence). CDR3 size: 15 residues. V was pared by 3 bases and J by 0 bases, with 1 base of the junction left unmatched. CDR3 residues: CATSRGGTNTGELFF. CDR3 bases: TGTGCCACCAGCAGGGGGGGGACGAACACCGGGGAGCTGTTTTTT.

The rearrangement uses TRBV27 and TRBJ2-7; tentatively, D is TRBD1 (6 bases). In germline, CDR1 is MNHEY, CDR2 SMNVEV (reference sequence). This CDR3 comprises 16 residues. Deletions cut 0 bases from V and 4 bases from J, with 16 bases between. DNA for the CDR3: TGTGCCAGCAGTTTATCCCCAGGGGCGGTCCGATACGAGCAGTACTTC. The encoded protein is CASSLSPGAVRYEQYF.

The chain employs TRBV7-3 and TRBJ2-2; perhaps TRBD1 as D (5 bases). Germline CDR1 reads SGHTA; CDR2 reads FQGTGA. Trimming stripped 2 bases from V and 4 bases from J, with 5 bases between. The CDR3 spans 13 residues. The CDR3 protein is CASSLGATGELFF. CDR3 coding DNA: TGTGCCAGCAGCTTAGGGGCCACCGGGGAGCTGTTTTTT.

Comment on this clone: The sample has other DNA sequences that encode this CDR3 too. The CDR3: CASSAGQGGAYEQYF. CDR3 bases: TGTGCCAGCAGCGCGGGACAGGGGGGGGCCTACGAGCAGTACTTC. The V and J genes are TRBV9 and TRBJ2-7; the match to TRBD1 covers 11 bases. The CDR3 consists of 15 residues. Germline lookup yields CDR1 SGDLS and CDR2 YYNGEE. The V and J ends lost 3 bases and 2 bases, in that order; junction bases with no gene match: 4. The variable domain in full, with the rest retrieved from reference TRBV9 and TRBJ2-7, is DSGVTQTPKHLITATGQRVTLRCSPRSGDLSVYWYQQSLDQGLQFLIQYYNGEERAKGNILERFSAQQFPDLHSELNLSSLELGDSALYFCASSAGQGGAYEQYFGPGTRLTVT.

The genes are TRBV19 and TRBJ1-5, with D unresolved. The CDR3 runs 17 residues. Germline CDR1 reads LNHDA; CDR2 reads SQIVND (reference sequence). Trimming pared 1 base from V and 0 bases from J, leaving 13 bases between. CDR3 nucleotides: TGTGCCAGTAGTATAGTGCGGAGCCAAAGTAGCAATCAGCCCCAGCATTTT. Its protein product is CASSIVRSQSSNQPQHF.

A remark on this clone: Distinct nucleotide sequences in the sample also encode this CDR3. The chain employs TRBV7-3 and TRBJ2-7; TRBD1 agrees at 9 bases. The junction had 8 bases not matched to a gene; V was cut back by 6 bases and J by 2 bases. Germline values: CDR1 SGHTA, CDR2 FQGTGA. This CDR3 comprises 15 residues. The CDR3 coding sequence is TGTGCCAGCAGTCTTATGGGACAGGGACCCTACGAGCAGTACTTC. This translates into CASSLMGQGPYEQYF.

The chain has TRBV19 and TRBJ2-7; tentatively, D is TRBD2 (6 bases). The CDR3 contains 13 residues. Germline lookup yields CDR1 LNHDA and CDR2 SQIVND (reference sequence). Trimming took off 3 bases at V and 1 base at J, with 7 bases between the two ends. The CDR3 nucleotides read TGTGCCAGTAGTATGGCGGGATCCTACGAGCAGTACTTC. Protein: CASSMAGSYEQYF. The full variable domain, completed using reference TRBV19 and TRBJ2-7, is DGGITQSPKYLFRKEGQNVTLSCEQNLNHDAMYWYRQDPGQGLRLIYYSQIVNDFQKGDIAEGYSVSREKKESFPLTVTSAQKNPTAFYLCASSMAGSYEQYFGPGTRLTVT.

The rearrangement uses TRBV28 and TRBJ1-1; tentative D call: TRBD1 (6 bases). V lost 6 bases and J 4 bases, leaving 18 bases between the germline ends. The CDR3 has 15 amino acids. The germline CDR1 and CDR2 sequences are MDHEN and SYDVKM. CDR3 DNA sequence: TGTGCCAGCAGCCCTACAGGGCTAGACGGCACTGAAGCTTTCTTT. Its translation is CASSPTGLDGTEAFF.

The chain carries TRBV5-1 and TRBJ1-1; D perhaps matches TRBD1 (5 bases). The germline gives CDR1 SGHRS, CDR2 YFSETQ. The CDR3 has 16 residues. The V gene lost 1 base and the J gene lost 4 bases, with 17 bases spanning the gap. The CDR3 DNA sequence: TGCGCCAGCAGCTTGTTGCAGGGCGCCTTGGGCACTGAAGCTTTCTTT. It yields the protein CASSLLQGALGTEAFF.

This sequence joins TRBV15 and TRBJ1-2; no firm D call. Germline assignment: CDR1 LNHNV and CDR2 YYDKDF (reference sequence). This CDR3 has 14 residues. V lost 0 bases and J lost 3, with 8 bases in between. CDR3 loop: CATSRDGGDYGYTF. DNA of the CDR3: TGTGCCACCAGCAGAGATGGCGGGGACTATGGCTACACCTTC.

As to this clone: Other DNA sequences in this specimen translate into the identical CDR3. V usage is TRBV7-2 and J usage is TRBJ2-7; TRBD2 agrees at 14 bases. The CDR3 length is 14 residues. Germline lookup yields CDR1 SGHTA and CDR2 FQGNSA. With 6 bases clipped from V and 4 bases from J, the junction kept 2 bases outside the gene matches. Written as DNA, the CDR3 is TGTGCCAGCAGTCGGACTAGCGGGAGGTACGAGCAGTACTTC. Translating gives CASSRTSGRYEQYF.

There are a few counts of this clone. This chain's CDR3 is CAAGTRYGYTF. For the CDR3, the DNA is TGTGCGGCTGGGACACGCTATGGCTACACCTTC. The rearrangement joins TRBV19 to TRBJ1-2; possibly TRBD1 for D (6 bases). The CDR3 is 11 residues long. The germline V gene has CDR1 LNHDA and CDR2 SQIVND (reference sequence). Using reference TRBV19 and TRBJ1-2 for the parts outside the CDR3, the full variable domain is DGGITQSPKYLFRKEGQNVTLSCEQNLNHDAMYWYRQDPGQGLRLIYYSQIVNDFQKGDIAEGYSVSREKKESFPLTVTSAQKNPTAFYLCAAGTRYGYTFGSGTRLTVV.

The chain has TRBV7-9 and TRBJ2-5, with D possibly matching TRBD2 (5 bases). This CDR3 spans 15 amino acids. Germline values: CDR1 SEHNR, CDR2 FQNEAQ (reference sequence). V lost 1 base, J lost 2 bases, and 11 bases lay in between. The CDR3 spells CASSLGSSGQETQYF. The CDR3 nucleotides read TGTGCCAGCAGCTTAGGGTCTTCGGGACAAGAGACCCAGTACTTC.

The V call is TRBV29-1, the J call TRBJ2-7; possible D gene TRBD2, 5 bases. The CDR3 extends over 12 amino acids. V was clipped by 7 bases and J by 2 bases, with 12 bases between them. Germline loops: CDR1 SQVTM, CDR2 ANQGSEA. The CDR3 is CSASSGTYEQYF. The CDR3 DNA reads TGCAGCGCCTCGAGCGGAACCTACGAGCAGTACTTC.